What follows is one T cell receptor beta chain and its context. Which antigen it targets is not known. No base qualities exist here, and no much larger clone lies one base off it. This specimen belongs to a study of graft-versus-host responses after intestinal transplantation (dated by TCRdb to about 2021). Notes on the research overall: Multivisceral, liver-intestinal, or isolated intestinal transplants were received by the recipients. A peak of at least 4% donor T cells among recipient peripheral blood mononuclear cells was the definition used for donor T cell macrochimerism. Of the 20 to 30 intestinal transplant recipients enrolled in the cohort, one of whom was a retransplant, a few patients without pretransplant specimens were excluded. All recipients received anti-thymocyte globulin induction followed by maintenance tacrolimus and steroids for about three years. Samples from a few later patients were sequenced in-house on an Illumina MiSeq with MiXCR processing rather than by the commercial service. Alloreactive clones were identified by sequencing pre-transplant mixed lymphocyte reaction products and comparing them with unstimulated pre-transplant donor and recipient T cells. Bulk TCR-beta CDR3 sequencing was used to track graft-versus-host and host-versus-graft alloreactive T cell clones in the graft, circulation and bone marrow after intestinal transplantation. What the research found in general, with its limitations: GvH clones were found in recipient bone marrow, and some of the GvH clones appeared earlier in ileal mucosa or blood, which is consistent with an intestinal mucosal origin. Early after transplant, peak levels of circulating GvH clones were found to be associated with declines in HvG clones. In the allografts of patients with donor T cell macrochimerism, GvH to HvG T cell clonal ratios were high. The conclusions were limited by the relatively low number and heterogeneity of the intestinal transplant patients.

Dithiothreitol, EDTA incubations and collagenase D digestion were used to isolate intraepithelial and lamina propria lymphocytes from graft specimens. Bulk TCR-beta sequencing was performed on serial intestinal graft biopsy specimens collected as late as 600 days after transplant. Library construction relied on the immunoSEQ multiplex PCR assay. High-throughput TCR-beta CDR3 sequencing of genomic DNA from most patients was performed by Adaptive Biotechnologies. Per the original workflow: Adaptive's ImmunoSEQ software was the source of the TCR sequencing data for approximately 18 patients, while a few other patients were processed with MiXCR and VDJtools. Because the origin of CDR3 nucleotide sequences shared between donor and recipient could not be assigned, those sequences were removed. To be classed as alloreactive, a clone needed at least 2-fold expansion over unstimulated cells and a minimum CFSE-low frequency of 0.002% (template counts) or 0.001% (read counts). Mappable clones were those detected in sequenced pre-transplant spleen, lymph node, or MLR CFSE-low populations of the donor or recipient. Cumulative frequency of alloreactive clones was calculated as a percentage of all sequences weighted by copy number. This immuneACCESS table, as held by TCRdb, lists in-frame sequences with V and J called but not all clones. Of the missing ones, under half trace to an unresolved V gene in checked studies; the others have no known cause. That table is the source of V, J and clone size, and D and trimming were worked out from the DNA. The sample records fewer than 10,000 clones, 65% to 80% of which are singletons. The ten most abundant clones make up around 9.3% of the sample.

Reading the germline V gene gives CDR1 SNHLY and CDR2 FYNNEI. There are 14 amino acids in the CDR3, from cysteine to phenylalanine inclusive. Just the 42-base CDR3 DNA is kept, in frame starting at base 1. V and J are trimmed by 5 bases and 3 bases, and the gene matches miss 3 bases of the junction. The sequencing here drew on ileum tissue, taken 450 to 480 days after transplant. The chain was built from TRBV2 and TRBJ2-7; 11 middle bases align to TRBD2. The TCR sequence derives from a human patient who received an intestinal transplant, so some T cells may come from the graft donor. The CDR3 reads as follows: CASSLAGGYYEQYF. The DNA sequence is given as TGTGCCAGCAGTCTAGCGGGAGGATACTACGAGCAGTACTTC.